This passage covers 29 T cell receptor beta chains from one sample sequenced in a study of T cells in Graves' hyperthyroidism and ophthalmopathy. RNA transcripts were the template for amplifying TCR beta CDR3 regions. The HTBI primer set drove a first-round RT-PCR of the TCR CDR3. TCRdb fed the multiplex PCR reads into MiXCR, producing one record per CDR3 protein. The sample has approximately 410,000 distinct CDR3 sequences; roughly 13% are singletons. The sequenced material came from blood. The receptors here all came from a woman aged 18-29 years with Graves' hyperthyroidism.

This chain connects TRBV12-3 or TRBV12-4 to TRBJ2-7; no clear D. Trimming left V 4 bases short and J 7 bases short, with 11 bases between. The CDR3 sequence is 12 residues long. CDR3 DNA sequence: TGTGCCAGCAGTTGGCCCGTTGGGGAGCAGTACTTC. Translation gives CASSWPVGEQYF.

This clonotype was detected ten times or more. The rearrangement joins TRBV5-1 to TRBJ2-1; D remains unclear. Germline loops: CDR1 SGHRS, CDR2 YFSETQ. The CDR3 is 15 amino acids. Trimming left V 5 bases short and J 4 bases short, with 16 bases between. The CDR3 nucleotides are TGCGCCAGCAGTTTAGACAACCCCGAATACAATGAGCAGTTCTTC. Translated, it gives CASSLDNPEYNEQFF.

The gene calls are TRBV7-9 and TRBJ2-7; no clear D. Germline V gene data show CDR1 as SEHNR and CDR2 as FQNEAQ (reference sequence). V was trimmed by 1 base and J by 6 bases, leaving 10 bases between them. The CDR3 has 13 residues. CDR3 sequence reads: CASSLGRLSEQYF. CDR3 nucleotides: TGTGCCAGCAGCTTAGGACGGCTGAGCGAGCAGTACTTC.

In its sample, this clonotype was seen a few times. This CDR3 reads CASSLSTEVNQPQHF. The CDR3 DNA reads as TGTGCCAGCAGCTTAAGTACTGAAGTCAATCAGCCCCAGCATTTT. This chain connects TRBV7-6 to TRBJ1-5; D is ambiguous. Germline CDR1 SGHVS, CDR2 FNYEAQ. Trimming removed 2 bases from V and 3 bases from J, with 11 bases in between. This CDR3 contains 15 residues.

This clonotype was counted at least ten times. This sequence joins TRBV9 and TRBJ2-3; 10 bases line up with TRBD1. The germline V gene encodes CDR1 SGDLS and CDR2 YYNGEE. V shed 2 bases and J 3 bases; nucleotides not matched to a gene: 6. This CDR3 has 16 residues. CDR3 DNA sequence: TGTGCCAGCAGCGTTACGACAGGGGGCGAGACAGATACGCAGTATTTT. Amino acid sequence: CASSVTTGGETDTQYF. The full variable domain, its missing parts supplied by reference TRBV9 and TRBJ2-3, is DSGVTQTPKHLITATGQRVTLRCSPRSGDLSVYWYQQSLDQGLQFLIQYYNGEERAKGNILERFSAQQFPDLHSELNLSSLELGDSALYFCASSVTTGGETDTQYFGPGTRLTVL.

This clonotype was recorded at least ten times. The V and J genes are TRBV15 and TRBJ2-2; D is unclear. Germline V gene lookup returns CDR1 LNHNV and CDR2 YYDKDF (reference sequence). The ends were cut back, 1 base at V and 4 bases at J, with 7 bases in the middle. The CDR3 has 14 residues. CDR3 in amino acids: CATSRGPSTGELFF. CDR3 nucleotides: TGTGCCACCAGCAGAGGCCCCAGCACCGGGGAGCTGTTTTTT.

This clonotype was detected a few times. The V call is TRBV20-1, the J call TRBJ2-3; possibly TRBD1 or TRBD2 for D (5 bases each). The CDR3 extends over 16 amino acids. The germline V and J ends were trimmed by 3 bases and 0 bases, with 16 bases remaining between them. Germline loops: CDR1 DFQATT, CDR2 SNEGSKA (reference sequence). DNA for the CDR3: TGCAGTGCTAGTGAAGTCCCCGGGACGAGCACAGATACGCAGTATTTT. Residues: CSASEVPGTSTDTQYF.

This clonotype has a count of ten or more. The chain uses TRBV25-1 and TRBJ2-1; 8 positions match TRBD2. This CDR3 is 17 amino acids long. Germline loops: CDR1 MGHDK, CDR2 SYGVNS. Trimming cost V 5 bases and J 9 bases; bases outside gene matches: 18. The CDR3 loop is CASSPRGGQYSRGEQFF. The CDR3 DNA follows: TGTGCCAGCAGTCCCCGGGGGGGTCAATATTCCAGGGGTGAGCAGTTCTTC.

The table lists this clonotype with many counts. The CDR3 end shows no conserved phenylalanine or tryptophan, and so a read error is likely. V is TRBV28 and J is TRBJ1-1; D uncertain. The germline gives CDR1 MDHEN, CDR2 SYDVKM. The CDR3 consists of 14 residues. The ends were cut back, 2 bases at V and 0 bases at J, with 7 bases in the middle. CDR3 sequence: CASSLGGLNTEAFL. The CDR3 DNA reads TGTGCCAGCAGTTTAGGCGGATTGAACACTGAAGCTTTCCTT.

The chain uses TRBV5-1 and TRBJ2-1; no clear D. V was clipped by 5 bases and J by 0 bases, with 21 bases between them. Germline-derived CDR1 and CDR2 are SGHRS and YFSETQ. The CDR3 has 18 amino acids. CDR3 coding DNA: TGCGCCAGCAGGAGATTACAACTCCCACCTAGCTCCTACAATGAGCAGTTCTTC. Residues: CASRRLQLPPSSYNEQFF.

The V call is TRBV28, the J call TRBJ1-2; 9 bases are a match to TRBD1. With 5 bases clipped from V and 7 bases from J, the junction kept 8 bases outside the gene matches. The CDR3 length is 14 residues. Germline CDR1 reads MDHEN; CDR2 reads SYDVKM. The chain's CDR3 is CASSGLGTGLGYTF. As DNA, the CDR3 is TGTGCCAGCAGTGGCCTCGGGACAGGGCTTGGCTACACCTTC.

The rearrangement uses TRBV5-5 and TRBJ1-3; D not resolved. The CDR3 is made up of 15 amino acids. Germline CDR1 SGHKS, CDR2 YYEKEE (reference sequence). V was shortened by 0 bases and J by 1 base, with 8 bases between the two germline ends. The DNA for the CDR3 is TGTGCCAGCAGCTTGGAGGCAGCTTCTGGAAACACCATATATTTT. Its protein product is CASSLEAASGNTIYF. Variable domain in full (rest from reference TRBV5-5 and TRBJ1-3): DAGVTQSPTHLIKTRGQQVTLRCSPISGHKSVSWYQQVLGQGPQFIFQYYEKEERGRGNFPDRFSARQFPNYSSELNVNALLLGDSALYLCASSLEAASGNTIYFGEGSWLTVV.

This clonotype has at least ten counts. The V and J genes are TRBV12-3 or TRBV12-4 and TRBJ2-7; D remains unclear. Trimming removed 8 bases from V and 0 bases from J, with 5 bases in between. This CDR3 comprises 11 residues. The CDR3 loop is CASRASYEQYF. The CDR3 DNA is TGTGCCAGCCGCGCCTCCTACGAGCAGTACTTC.

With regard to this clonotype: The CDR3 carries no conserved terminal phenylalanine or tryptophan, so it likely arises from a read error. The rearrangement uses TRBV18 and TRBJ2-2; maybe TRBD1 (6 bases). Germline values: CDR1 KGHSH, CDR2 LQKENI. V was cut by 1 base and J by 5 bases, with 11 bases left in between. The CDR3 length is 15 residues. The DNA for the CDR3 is TGTGCCAGCTCACCACAGGGGGAGCCAACCGGGGAGCTGTTTTCT. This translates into CASSPQGEPTGELFS.

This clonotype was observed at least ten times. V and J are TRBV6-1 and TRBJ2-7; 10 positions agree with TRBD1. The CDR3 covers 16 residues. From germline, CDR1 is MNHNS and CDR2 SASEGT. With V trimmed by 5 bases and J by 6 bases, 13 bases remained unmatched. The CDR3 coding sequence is TGTGCCAGCAGTCAAACATCCGGGACAGGGGCTTCCGAGCAGTACTTC. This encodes CASSQTSGTGASEQYF.

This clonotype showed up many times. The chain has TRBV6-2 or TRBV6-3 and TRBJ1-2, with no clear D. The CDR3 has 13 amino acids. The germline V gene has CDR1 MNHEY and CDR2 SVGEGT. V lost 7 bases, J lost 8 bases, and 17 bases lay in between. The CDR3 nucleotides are TGTGCCAGCAACCATGACCCTCGAGGGGGCTACACCTTC. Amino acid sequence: CASNHDPRGGYTF.

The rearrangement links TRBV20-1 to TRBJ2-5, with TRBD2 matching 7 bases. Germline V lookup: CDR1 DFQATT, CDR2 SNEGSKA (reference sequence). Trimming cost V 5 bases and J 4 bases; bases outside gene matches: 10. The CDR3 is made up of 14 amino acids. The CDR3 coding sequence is TGCAGTGCTGGGGGGGTGGGAGGATCAGAGACCCAGTACTTC. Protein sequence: CSAGGVGGSETQYF.

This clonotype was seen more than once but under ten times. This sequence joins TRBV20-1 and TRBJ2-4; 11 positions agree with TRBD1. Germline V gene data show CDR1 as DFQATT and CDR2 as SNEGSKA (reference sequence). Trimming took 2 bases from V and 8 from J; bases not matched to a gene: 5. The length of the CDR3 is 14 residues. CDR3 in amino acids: CSARNRDRGDIQYF. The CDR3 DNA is TGCAGTGCTAGAAACCGGGACAGGGGGGACATTCAGTACTTC.

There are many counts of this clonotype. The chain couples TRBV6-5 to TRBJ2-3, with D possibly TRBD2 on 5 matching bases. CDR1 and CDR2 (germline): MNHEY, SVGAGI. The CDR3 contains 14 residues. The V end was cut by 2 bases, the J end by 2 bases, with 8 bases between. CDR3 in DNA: TGTGCCAGCAGTTACCTAGCAGCCACAGATACGCAGTATTTT. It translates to CASSYLAATDTQYF.

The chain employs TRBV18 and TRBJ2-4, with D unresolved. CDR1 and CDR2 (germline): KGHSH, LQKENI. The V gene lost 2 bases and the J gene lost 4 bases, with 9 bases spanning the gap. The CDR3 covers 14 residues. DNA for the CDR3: TGTGCCAGCTCACCAGAGACGGAGAAAAACATTCAGTACTTC. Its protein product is CASSPETEKNIQYF.

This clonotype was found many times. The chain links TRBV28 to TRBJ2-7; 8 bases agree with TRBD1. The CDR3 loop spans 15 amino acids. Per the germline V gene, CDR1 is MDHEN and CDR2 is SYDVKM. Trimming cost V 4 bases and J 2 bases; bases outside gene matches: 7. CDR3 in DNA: TGTGCCAGCAGTTCATACAGGGGGTCCGCCTACGAGCAGTACTTC. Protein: CASSSYRGSAYEQYF.

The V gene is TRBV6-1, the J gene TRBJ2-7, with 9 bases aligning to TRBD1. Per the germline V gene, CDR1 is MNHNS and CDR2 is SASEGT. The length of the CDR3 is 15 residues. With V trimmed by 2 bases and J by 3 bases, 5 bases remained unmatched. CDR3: CASSELGTGSYEQYF. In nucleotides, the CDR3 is TGTGCCAGCAGTGAATTAGGGACAGGGAGCTACGAGCAGTACTTC.

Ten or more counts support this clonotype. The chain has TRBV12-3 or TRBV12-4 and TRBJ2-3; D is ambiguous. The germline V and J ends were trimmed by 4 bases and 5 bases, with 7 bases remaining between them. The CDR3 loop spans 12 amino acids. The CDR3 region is CASSYLGDTQYF. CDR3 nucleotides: TGTGCCAGCAGTTACTTGGGAGATACGCAGTATTTT.

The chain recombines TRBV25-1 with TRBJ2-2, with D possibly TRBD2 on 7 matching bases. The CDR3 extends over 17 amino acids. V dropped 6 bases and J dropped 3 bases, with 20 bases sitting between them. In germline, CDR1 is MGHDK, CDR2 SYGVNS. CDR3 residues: CASRDPGASGYTGELFF. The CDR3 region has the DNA TGTGCCAGCAGAGACCCGGGGGCTAGCGGTTACACCGGGGAGCTGTTTTTT.

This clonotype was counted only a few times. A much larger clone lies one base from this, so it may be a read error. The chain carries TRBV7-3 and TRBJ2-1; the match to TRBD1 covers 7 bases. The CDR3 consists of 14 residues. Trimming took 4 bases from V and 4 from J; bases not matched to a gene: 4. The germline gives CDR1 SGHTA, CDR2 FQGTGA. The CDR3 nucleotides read TGTGCCAGCAGCTCCGGGACAGAGTACAATGAGCAGTTCTTC. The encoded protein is CASSSGTEYNEQFF.

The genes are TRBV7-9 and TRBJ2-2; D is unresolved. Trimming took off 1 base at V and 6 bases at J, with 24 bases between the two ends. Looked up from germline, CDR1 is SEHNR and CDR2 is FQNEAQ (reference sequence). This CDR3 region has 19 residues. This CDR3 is CASSLVLIWAGVTPGELFF. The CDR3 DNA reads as TGTGCCAGCAGCTTAGTCCTGATATGGGCAGGAGTTACACCCGGGGAGCTGTTTTTT.

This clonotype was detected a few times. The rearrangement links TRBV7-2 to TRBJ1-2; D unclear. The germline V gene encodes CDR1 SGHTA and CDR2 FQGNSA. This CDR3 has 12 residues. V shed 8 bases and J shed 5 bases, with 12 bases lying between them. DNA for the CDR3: TGTGCCAGCCGCCGGACGGGTTATGGCTACACCTTC. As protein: CASRRTGYGYTF.

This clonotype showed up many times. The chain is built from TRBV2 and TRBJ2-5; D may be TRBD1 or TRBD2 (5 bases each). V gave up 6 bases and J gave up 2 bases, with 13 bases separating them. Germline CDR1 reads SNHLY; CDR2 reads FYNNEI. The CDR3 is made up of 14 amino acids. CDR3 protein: CASSLLGGQETQYF. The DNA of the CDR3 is TGTGCCAGCAGCCTCCTTGGGGGTCAAGAGACCCAGTACTTC.

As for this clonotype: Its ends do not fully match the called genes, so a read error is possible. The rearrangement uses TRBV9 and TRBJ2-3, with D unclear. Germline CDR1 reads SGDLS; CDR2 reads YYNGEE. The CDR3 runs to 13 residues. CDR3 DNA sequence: TGTGACAGCAGCGACCCTAATACAGATACGCAGTATTTT. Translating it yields CDSSDPNTDTQYF.